The 28 T cell receptor beta chains given below trace back to one sample, sequenced in a study of T cells expressing NK-cell markers (dated by TCRdb to 2018 to 2020). Libraries were prepared through 5' RACE. Sequenced using an Illumina HiSeq 2000. The reads underwent TCRdb reprocessing, giving one record for each CDR3 protein sequence and no DNA. The sample's clone listing holds about 300,000 distinct CDR3 sequences. More than 3.5% of the sample is taken by the ten largest. Sequencing was performed on blood T cells: a sorted CD56 or NKG2C T cell subset, CD4+ or CD8+ T cells, or bulk PBMC T cells (not recorded which). These receptors were taken from a woman between 18 and 70 years old in good health.

This chain links TRBV5-1 with TRBJ2-1; lacking DNA, the TRBD1 call made by TCRdb goes unchecked. Germline CDR1 is SGHRS and CDR2 is YFSETQ. This CDR3 spans 14 amino acids. CDR3: CASTTGELYNEQFF.

This chain connects TRBV7-2 to TRBJ2-7; as DNA is missing, the TRBD1 call by TCRdb cannot be tested. Germline V gene sequence: CDR1 SGHTA, CDR2 FQGNSA. The CDR3 sequence is 15 residues long. CDR3 region: CASSLQDIVAYEQYF.

The V call is TRBV29-1, the J call TRBJ2-1; TCRdb gives TRBD2 as the D gene, but with no DNA this cannot be confirmed. This CDR3 is built from 14 residues. CDR1 SQVTM and CDR2 ANQGSEA come from the germline V gene. CDR3 region: CSTLGGLAGDEQFF.

The rearrangement joins TRBV18 to TRBJ2-1; TCRdb's assignment of TRBD2 cannot be checked, as there is no DNA. CDR3 length: 17 amino acids. Per germline, CDR1 KGHSH and CDR2 LQKENI. The chain's CDR3 is CASSPKAEGFSYNEQFF.

V usage is TRBV25-1 and J usage is TRBJ2-7. Germline V lookup: CDR1 MGHDK, CDR2 SYGVNS. CDR3 length: 13 amino acids. The CDR3 region is CASSIPSSYEQYF.

The chain employs TRBV7-2 and TRBJ2-1. This CDR3 contains 13 residues. Germline CDR1 is SGHTA and CDR2 is FQGNSA. CDR3 amino acids: CASSVRWDNEQFF.

V gene TRBV7-6 combines with J gene TRBJ1-3. Germline V lookup: CDR1 SGHVS, CDR2 FNYEAQ. This CDR3 has 13 amino acids. CDR3 sequence: CAVRGNSGNTIYF.

The chain is built from TRBV5-1 and TRBJ2-3. Germline V gene data show CDR1 as SGHRS and CDR2 as YFSETQ. The CDR3 is 11 amino acids. CDR3 sequence: CASGKRRSQYF.

The chain is built from TRBV20-1 and TRBJ2-5; TCRdb designates TRBD1, a call that cannot be tested without DNA. Germline assignment: CDR1 DFQATT and CDR2 SNEGSKA (reference sequence). The CDR3 extends over 14 amino acids. CDR3 sequence: CSAPPGQGGQTQYF.

The rearrangement links TRBV4-2 to TRBJ2-1; there is no DNA to check the TCRdb D call of TRBD2. Germline loops: CDR1 LGHNA, CDR2 YNFKEQ. The CDR3 contains 18 residues. The CDR3 protein is CASSSWTSGIGRNNEQFF.

The chain links TRBV5-1 to TRBJ1-1. The CDR3 is 15 residues long. Germline V CDR1 and CDR2: SGHRS, YFSETQ. The CDR3 sequence is CASSPDHGRGTEAFF.

The CDR3 sequence is CASREGSRGYTF. The chain joins TRBV6-6 to TRBJ1-2. The CDR3 consists of 12 residues. CDR1 MNHNY and CDR2 SVGAGI come from the germline V gene (reference sequence).

The rearrangement links TRBV12-3 or TRBV12-4 to TRBJ1-6. The CDR3 extends over 15 amino acids. The CDR3 reads CASSFVAQHNSPLHF.

The rearrangement joins TRBV9 to TRBJ2-1. From germline, CDR1 is SGDLS and CDR2 YYNGEE. The length of the CDR3 is 12 residues. This CDR3 reads CASSGLGYEQFF.

The rearrangement uses TRBV6-5 and TRBJ2-5. CDR1 is MNHEY, CDR2 SVGAGI, per germline. CDR3 size: 13 residues. CDR3 sequence: CASSYSHLETQYF.

This CDR3 reads CSAPSGGTYEKLFF. The chain couples TRBV20-1 to TRBJ1-4; with no DNA, the TCRdb D assignment of TRBD1 cannot be verified. The CDR3 contains 14 residues. Germline V CDR1 and CDR2: DFQATT, SNEGSKA (reference sequence).

The V and J genes are TRBV5-1 and TRBJ2-7; TCRdb's D call of TRBD2 is untestable without DNA. Germline V gene lookup returns CDR1 SGHRS and CDR2 YFSETQ. CDR3 length equals 14 residues. CDR3 loop: CASSILALAEEQYF.

V is TRBV30 and J is TRBJ1-1; the D gene TCRdb calls, TRBD1, cannot be checked with no DNA. CDR1 GTSNPN and CDR2 SVGIG come from the germline V gene (reference sequence). The CDR3 loop spans 14 amino acids. CDR3 loop: CAWTEGHSNTEAFF.

This chain links TRBV20-1 with TRBJ2-5. The V gene's germline CDR1 is DFQATT and CDR2 SNEGSKA (reference sequence). This CDR3 spans 12 amino acids. The CDR3 sequence is CSAPTVQETQYF.

CDR3 amino acids: CASSLDGSSGRYEQFF. The chain employs TRBV7-9 and TRBJ2-1; the TCRdb call, TRBD2, lacks DNA for checking. CDR1 is SEHNR and CDR2 is FQNEAQ in the germline V gene (reference sequence). The length of the CDR3 is 16 residues. Based on the CDR3 plus reference TRBV7-9 and TRBJ2-1, the full variable domain is DTGVSQNPRHKITKRGQNVTFRCDPISEHNRLYWYRQTLGQGPEFLTYFQNEAQLEKSRLLSDRFSAERPKGSFSTLEIQRTEQGDSAMYLCASSLDGSSGRYEQFFGPGTRLTVL.

The rearrangement uses TRBV5-1 and TRBJ1-5; TCRdb proposes TRBD1, but this gene call is untestable without DNA. Per germline, CDR1 SGHRS and CDR2 YFSETQ. CDR3 size: 14 residues. The CDR3 loop is CASSLTGGPQPQHF.

The chain recombines TRBV29-1 with TRBJ2-6. Looked up from germline, CDR1 is SQVTM and CDR2 is ANQGSEA. This CDR3 spans 12 amino acids. The CDR3 loop is CSVDAGANVLTF.

The chain couples TRBV7-9 to TRBJ1-1; TCRdb's assignment of TRBD1 cannot be checked, as there is no DNA. Looked up from germline, CDR1 is SEHNR and CDR2 is FQNEAQ (reference sequence). This CDR3 contains 14 residues. The CDR3 sequence: CASSPDRVLSEAFF.

V and J are TRBV6-5 and TRBJ2-5; the TCRdb call, TRBD1, lacks DNA for checking. The CDR3 covers 16 residues. Germline V gives CDR1 MNHEY, CDR2 SVGAGI. CDR3 protein: CASSYSSGGAFETQYF.

The chain joins TRBV5-1 to TRBJ1-3; TCRdb proposes TRBD1, but this gene call is untestable without DNA. This CDR3 is built from 16 residues. Germline lookup yields CDR1 SGHRS and CDR2 YFSETQ. CDR3 in amino acids: CASSLGRGQSGNTIYF. The variable domain in full, with the rest retrieved from reference TRBV5-1 and TRBJ1-3, is KAGVTQTPRYLIKTRGQQVTLSCSPISGHRSVSWYQQTPGQGLQFLFEYFSETQRNKGNFPGRFSGRQFSNSRSEMNVSTLELGDSALYLCASSLGRGQSGNTIYFGEGSWLTVV.

The chain is built from TRBV7-9 and TRBJ2-5; TCRdb's D call of TRBD1 is untestable without DNA. This CDR3 has 16 amino acids. Per germline, CDR1 SEHNR and CDR2 FQNEAQ (reference sequence). CDR3 region: CASSLWVGILQETQYF. The full variable domain, in which reference TRBV7-9 and TRBJ2-5 provide the parts outside the CDR3, is DTGVSQNPRHKITKRGQNVTFRCDPISEHNRLYWYRQTLGQGPEFLTYFQNEAQLEKSRLLSDRFSAERPKGSFSTLEIQRTEQGDSAMYLCASSLWVGILQETQYFGPGTRLLVL.

The genes are TRBV5-1 and TRBJ2-7; the TCRdb call, TRBD2, lacks DNA for checking. This CDR3 is 15 amino acids long. From germline, CDR1 is SGHRS and CDR2 YFSETQ. This CDR3 is CASSSTTRGIYEQYF.

V is TRBV25-1 and J is TRBJ2-7; TCRdb's D call of TRBD1 is untestable without DNA. CDR3 length equals 13 residues. Looked up from germline, CDR1 is MGHDK and CDR2 is SYGVNS. The CDR3 loop reads CATLGQPSYEQYF.